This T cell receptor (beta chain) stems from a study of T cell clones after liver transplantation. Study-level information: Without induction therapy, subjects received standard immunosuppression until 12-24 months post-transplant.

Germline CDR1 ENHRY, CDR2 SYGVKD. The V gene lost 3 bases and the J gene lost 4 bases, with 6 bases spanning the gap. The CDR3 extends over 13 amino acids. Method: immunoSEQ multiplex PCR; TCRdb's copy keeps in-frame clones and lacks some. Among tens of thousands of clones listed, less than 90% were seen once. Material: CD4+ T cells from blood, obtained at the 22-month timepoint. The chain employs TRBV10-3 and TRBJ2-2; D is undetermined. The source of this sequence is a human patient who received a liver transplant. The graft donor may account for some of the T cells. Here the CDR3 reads CAISDGFTGELFF. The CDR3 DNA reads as TGTGCCATCAGTGACGGATTCACCGGGGAGCTGTTTTTT.